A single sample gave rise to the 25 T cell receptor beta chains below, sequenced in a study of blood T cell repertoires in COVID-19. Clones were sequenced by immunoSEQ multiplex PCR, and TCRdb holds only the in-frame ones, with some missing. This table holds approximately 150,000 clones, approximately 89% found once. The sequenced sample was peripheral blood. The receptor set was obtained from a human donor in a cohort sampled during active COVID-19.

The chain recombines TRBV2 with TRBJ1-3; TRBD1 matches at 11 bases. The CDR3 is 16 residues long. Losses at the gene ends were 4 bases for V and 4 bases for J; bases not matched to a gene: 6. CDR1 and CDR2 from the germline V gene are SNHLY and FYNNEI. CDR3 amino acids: CASSASRTGGGNTIYF. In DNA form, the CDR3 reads TGTGCCAGCAGTGCCTCAAGGACAGGGGGCGGAAACACCATATATTTT.

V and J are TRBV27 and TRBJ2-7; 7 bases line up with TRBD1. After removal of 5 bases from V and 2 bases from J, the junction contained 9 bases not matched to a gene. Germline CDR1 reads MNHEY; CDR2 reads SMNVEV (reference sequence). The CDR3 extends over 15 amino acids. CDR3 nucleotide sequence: TGTGCCAGCAGTCCAAGACAGGGAAGGGCCTACGAGCAGTACTTC. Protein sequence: CASSPRQGRAYEQYF.

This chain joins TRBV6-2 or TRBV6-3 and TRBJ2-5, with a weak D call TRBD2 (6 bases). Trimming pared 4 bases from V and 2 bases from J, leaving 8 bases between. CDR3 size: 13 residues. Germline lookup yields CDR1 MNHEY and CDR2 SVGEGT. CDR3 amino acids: CASSSGEQETQYF. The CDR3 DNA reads TGTGCCAGCAGTTCGGGGGAGCAAGAGACCCAGTACTTC.

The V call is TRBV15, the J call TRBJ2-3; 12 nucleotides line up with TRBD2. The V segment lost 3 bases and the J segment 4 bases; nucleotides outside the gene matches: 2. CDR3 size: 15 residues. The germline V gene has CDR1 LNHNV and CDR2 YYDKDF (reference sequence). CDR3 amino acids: CATSSASGGADTQYF. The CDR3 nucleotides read TGTGCCACCAGCAGCGCTAGCGGGGGGGCAGATACGCAGTATTTT.

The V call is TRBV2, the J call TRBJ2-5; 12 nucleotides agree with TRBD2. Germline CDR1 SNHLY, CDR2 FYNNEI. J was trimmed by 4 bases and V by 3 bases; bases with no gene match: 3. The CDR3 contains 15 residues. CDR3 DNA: TGTGCCAGCAGTGACCCTAGCGGGGGGGGAGAGACCCAGTACTTC. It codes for CASSDPSGGGETQYF.

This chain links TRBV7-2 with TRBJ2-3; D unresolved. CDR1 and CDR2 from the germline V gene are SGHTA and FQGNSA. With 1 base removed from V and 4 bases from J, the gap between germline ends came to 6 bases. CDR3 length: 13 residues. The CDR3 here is CASSLDYSDTQYF. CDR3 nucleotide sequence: TGTGCCAGCAGCTTAGACTATTCAGATACGCAGTATTTT.

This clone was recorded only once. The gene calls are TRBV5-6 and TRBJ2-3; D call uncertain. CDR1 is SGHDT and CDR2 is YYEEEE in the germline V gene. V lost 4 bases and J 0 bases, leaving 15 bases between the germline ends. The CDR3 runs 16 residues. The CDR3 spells CASSTIRLSSTDTQYF. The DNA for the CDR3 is TGTGCCAGCAGCACGATCAGGTTATCTAGCACAGATACGCAGTATTTT.

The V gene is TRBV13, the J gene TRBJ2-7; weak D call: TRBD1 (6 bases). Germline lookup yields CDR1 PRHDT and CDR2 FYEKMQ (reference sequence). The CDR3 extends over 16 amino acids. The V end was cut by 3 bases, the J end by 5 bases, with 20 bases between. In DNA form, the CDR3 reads TGTGCCAGCAGCTTTGGGGGCTGGGGGCCGGCCGACGAGCAGTACTTC. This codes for CASSFGGWGPADEQYF.

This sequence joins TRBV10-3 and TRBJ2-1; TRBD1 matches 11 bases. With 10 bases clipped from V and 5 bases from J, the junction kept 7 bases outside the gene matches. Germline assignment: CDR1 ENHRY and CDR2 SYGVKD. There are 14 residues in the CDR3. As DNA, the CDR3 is TGTGCCACAGGACAGGGGGCTCGGAACAATGAGCAGTTCTTC. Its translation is CATGQGARNNEQFF.

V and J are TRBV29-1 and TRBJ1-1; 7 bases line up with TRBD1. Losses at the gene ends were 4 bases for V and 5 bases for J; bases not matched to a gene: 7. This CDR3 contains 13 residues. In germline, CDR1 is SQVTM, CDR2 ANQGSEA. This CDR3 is CSVGEGAGTEAFF. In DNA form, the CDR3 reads TGCAGCGTTGGTGAGGGGGCCGGAACTGAAGCTTTCTTT.

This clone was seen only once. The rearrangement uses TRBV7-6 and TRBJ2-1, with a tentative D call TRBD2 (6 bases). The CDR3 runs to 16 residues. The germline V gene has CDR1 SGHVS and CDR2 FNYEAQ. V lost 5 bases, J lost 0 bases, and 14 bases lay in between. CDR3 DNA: TGTGCCAGCAGCAAACCAGGGACTCTCTCCTACAATGAGCAGTTCTTC. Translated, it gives CASSKPGTLSYNEQFF.

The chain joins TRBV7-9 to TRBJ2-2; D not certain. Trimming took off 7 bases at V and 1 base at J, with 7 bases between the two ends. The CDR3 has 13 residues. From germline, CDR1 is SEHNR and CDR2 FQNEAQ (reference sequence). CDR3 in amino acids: CASKERNTGELFF. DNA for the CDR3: TGTGCCAGCAAAGAGCGGAACACCGGGGAGCTGTTTTTT.

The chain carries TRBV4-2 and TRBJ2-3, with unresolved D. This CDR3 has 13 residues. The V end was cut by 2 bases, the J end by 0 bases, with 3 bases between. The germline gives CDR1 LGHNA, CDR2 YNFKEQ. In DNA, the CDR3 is TGTGCCAGCAGCCAATATAGCACAGATACGCAGTATTTT. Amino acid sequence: CASSQYSTDTQYF.

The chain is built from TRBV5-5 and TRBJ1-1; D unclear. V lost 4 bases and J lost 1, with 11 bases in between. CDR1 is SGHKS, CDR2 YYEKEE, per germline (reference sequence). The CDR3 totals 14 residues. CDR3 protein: CASSVRRGNTEAFF. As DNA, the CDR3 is TGTGCCAGCAGCGTCCGACGGGGGAACACTGAAGCTTTCTTT.

CDR3 nucleotides: TGTGCCAGCAGCTCACAGGCGAGCTCCTACAATGAGCAGTTCTTC. The encoded protein is CASSSQASSYNEQFF. The V gene is TRBV11-2, the J gene TRBJ2-1; possibly TRBD1 for D (5 bases). Trimming pared 4 bases from V and 0 bases from J, leaving 10 bases between. Germline V lookup: CDR1 SGHAT, CDR2 FQNNGV. The CDR3 covers 15 residues.

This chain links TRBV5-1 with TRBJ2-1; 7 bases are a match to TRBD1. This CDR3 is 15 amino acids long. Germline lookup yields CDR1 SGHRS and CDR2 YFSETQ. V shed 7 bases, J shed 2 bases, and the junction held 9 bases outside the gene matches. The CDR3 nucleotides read TGCGCCAGCCGCCGGGACAGTCCGACCTACAATGAGCAGTTCTTC. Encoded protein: CASRRDSPTYNEQFF. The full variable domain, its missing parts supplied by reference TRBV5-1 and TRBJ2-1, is KAGVTQTPRYLIKTRGQQVTLSCSPISGHRSVSWYQQTPGQGLQFLFEYFSETQRNKGNFPGRFSGRQFSNSRSEMNVSTLELGDSALYLCASRRDSPTYNEQFFGPGTRLTVL.

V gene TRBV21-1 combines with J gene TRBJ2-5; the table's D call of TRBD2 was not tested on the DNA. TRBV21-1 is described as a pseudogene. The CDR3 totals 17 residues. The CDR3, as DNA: TGTGCCAGCAGCTCCCAATTTCAAGCGGGGGGATGTGAGACCCAGTACTTC. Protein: CASSSQFQAGGCETQYF.

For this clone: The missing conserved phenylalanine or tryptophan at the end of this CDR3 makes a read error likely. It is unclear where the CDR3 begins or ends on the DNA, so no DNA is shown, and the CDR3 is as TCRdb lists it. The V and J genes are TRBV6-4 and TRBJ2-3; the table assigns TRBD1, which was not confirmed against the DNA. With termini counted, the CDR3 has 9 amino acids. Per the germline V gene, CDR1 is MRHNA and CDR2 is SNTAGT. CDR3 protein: CASTLGTGK.

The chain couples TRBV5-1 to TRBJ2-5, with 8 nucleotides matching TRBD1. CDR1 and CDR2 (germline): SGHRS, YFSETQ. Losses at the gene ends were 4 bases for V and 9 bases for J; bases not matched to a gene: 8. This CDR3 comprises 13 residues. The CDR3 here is CASSLTGEDAQYF. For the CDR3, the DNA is TGCGCCAGCAGCCTGACAGGGGAGGACGCCCAGTACTTC.

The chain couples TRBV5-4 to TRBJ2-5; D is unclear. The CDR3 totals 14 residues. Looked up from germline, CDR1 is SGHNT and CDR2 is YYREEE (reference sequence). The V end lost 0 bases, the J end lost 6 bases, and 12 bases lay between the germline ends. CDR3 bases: TGTGCCAGCAGCTTGGCGGGTCCGGAGAAGACCCAGTACTTC. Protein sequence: CASSLAGPEKTQYF.

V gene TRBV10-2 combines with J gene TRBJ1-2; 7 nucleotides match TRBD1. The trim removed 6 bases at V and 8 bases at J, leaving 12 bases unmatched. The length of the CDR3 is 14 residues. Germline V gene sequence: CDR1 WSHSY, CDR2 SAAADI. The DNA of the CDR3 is TGCGCCAGCAGCCGTGACAGGGAAGGAGGGGGCTACACCTTC. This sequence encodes CASSRDREGGGYTF.

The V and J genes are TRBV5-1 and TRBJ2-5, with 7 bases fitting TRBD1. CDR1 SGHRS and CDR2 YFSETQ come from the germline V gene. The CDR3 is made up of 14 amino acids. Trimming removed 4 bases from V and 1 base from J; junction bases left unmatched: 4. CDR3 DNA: TGCGCCAGCAGCGTCCGGGACAGCCAAGAGACCCAGTACTTC. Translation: CASSVRDSQETQYF.

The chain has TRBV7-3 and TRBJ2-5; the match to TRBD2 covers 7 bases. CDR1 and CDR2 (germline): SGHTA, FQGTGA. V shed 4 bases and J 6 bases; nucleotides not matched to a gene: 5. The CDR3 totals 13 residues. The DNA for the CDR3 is TGTGCCAGCAGCTCTAGCGGAGTACAGACCCAGTACTTC. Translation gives CASSSSGVQTQYF.

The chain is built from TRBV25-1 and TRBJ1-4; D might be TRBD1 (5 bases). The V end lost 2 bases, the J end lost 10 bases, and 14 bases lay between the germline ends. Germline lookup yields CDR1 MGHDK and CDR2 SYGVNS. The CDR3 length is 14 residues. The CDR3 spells CASSEEGQIRKLFF. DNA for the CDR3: TGTGCCAGCAGTGAAGAAGGACAAATCCGAAAACTGTTTTTT.

Written as DNA, the CDR3 is TGTGCCAGCAGCGTACAGGGGATTAGGGAGACCCAGTACTTC. This codes for CASSVQGIRETQYF. The rearrangement links TRBV9 to TRBJ2-5; D might be TRBD1 (6 bases). The germline CDR1 and CDR2 sequences are SGDLS and YYNGEE. V lost 1 base to trimming and J lost 5 bases, with 12 bases between them. The CDR3 is 14 amino acids.